The 9 T cell receptor beta chains in this list originate from one sample, sequenced in a study of human T cells and chemical hapten exposure. Time point defined: pre-sensitization, week 0. The treatment: therapeutic diphenylcyclopropenone sensitization with weekly scalp DPC. Using its own MiXCR run on the RACE reads, TCRdb lists one record per CDR3 protein. Of 300,000 to 450,000 distinct CDR3 sequences in the sample, 4% to 6% were seen once. Sequencing used whole blood, obtained in connection with sensitization to the hapten diphenylcyclopropenone (DPC). Every receptor here comes from a woman aged 45-65 years with alopecia areata. Some clones in this sample may be carry-over from other donors' samples.

This clonotype showed up many times. The V gene is TRBV7-9, the J gene TRBJ2-6, with D perhaps given as TRBD1 or TRBD2 (6 bases each). Trimming took off 0 bases at V and 2 bases at J, with 11 bases between the two ends. The CDR3 contains 17 residues. The germline CDR1 and CDR2 sequences are SEHNR and FQNEAQ (reference sequence). DNA of the CDR3: TGTGCCAGCAGCTTAGCGCGAGGGGGGACTGGGGCCAACGTCCTGACTTTC. Residues: CASSLARGGTGANVLTF.

Many counts were recorded for this clonotype. The rearrangement uses TRBV11-2 and TRBJ2-2; D uncertain. This CDR3 region has 14 residues. Trimming stripped 1 base from V and 6 bases from J, with 9 bases between. CDR1 SGHAT and CDR2 FQNNGV come from the germline V gene. The CDR3 sequence: CASSLGPSSGELFF. The CDR3 nucleotides are TGTGCCAGCAGCTTAGGGCCCTCCTCCGGGGAGCTGTTTTTT.

This clonotype was detected many times. The chain joins TRBV7-8 to TRBJ1-3, with D unclear. Germline lookup yields CDR1 SGHVS and CDR2 FQNEAQ. This CDR3 has 15 residues. V lost 2 bases and J 0 bases, leaving 8 bases between the germline ends. CDR3 residues: CASSLQRFSGNTIYF. The CDR3 coding sequence is TGTGCCAGCAGCTTACAACGGTTCTCTGGAAACACCATATATTTT.

This clonotype showed up many times. The chain couples TRBV2 to TRBJ1-1; D may be TRBD1 (6 bases). From germline, CDR1 is SNHLY and CDR2 FYNNEI. CDR3 length: 13 residues. V dropped 6 bases and J dropped 2 bases, with 10 bases sitting between them. The CDR3 sequence is CASRPGHNTEAFF. The CDR3 DNA sequence: TGTGCCAGCAGACCGGGACACAACACTGAAGCTTTCTTT.

This clonotype showed up many times. DNA of the CDR3: TGCAGCGTTAATCCAGCCTTGAACACTGAAGCTTTCTTT. Its translation is CSVNPALNTEAFF. The chain carries TRBV29-1 and TRBJ1-1; D unclear. Germline values: CDR1 SQVTM, CDR2 ANQGSEA. The length of the CDR3 is 13 residues. Trimming shortened V by 5 bases and J by 0 bases, and 10 bases separated the two germline ends.

This clonotype has ten or more counts. The genes are TRBV6-2 or TRBV6-3 and TRBJ2-3; 7 bases match TRBD2. CDR3 length: 14 amino acids. Germline CDR1 reads MNHEY; CDR2 reads SVGEGT. V shed 4 bases and J 2 bases; nucleotides not matched to a gene: 3. The CDR3 sequence is CASSSSGTTDTQYF. The CDR3 nucleotides are TGTGCCAGCAGTTCAAGCGGGACCACAGATACGCAGTATTTT.

This clonotype showed up many times. V and J are TRBV28 and TRBJ1-5; 8 nucleotides line up with TRBD1. Per the germline V gene, CDR1 is MDHEN and CDR2 is SYDVKM. This CDR3 spans 15 amino acids. V was clipped by 8 bases and J by 0 bases; unmatched bases: 6. In DNA, the CDR3 is TGTGCCAGCGACGGGACAGGCAATAGCAATCAGCCCCAGCATTTT. It yields the protein CASDGTGNSNQPQHF.

This clonotype was picked up a small number of times. The chain recombines TRBV28 with TRBJ2-1; 7 bases fit TRBD1. The CDR3 covers 15 residues. V lost 6 bases and J lost 8; bases outside the gene matches: 13. The germline CDR1 and CDR2 sequences are MDHEN and SYDVKM. CDR3 in amino acids: CASSLTGLINHEQFF. The CDR3 DNA is TGTGCCAGCAGCTTGACAGGGTTAATCAATCATGAGCAGTTCTTC.

This clonotype was seen only a few times. This chain links TRBV5-4 with TRBJ2-3; possible D gene TRBD1, 6 bases. Deletions cut 1 base from V and 4 bases from J, with 13 bases between. This CDR3 contains 15 residues. CDR1 is SGHNT and CDR2 is YYREEE in the germline V gene (reference sequence). The chain's CDR3 is CASSLITGQADTQYF. Written as DNA, the CDR3 is TGTGCCAGCAGCTTGATAACAGGGCAAGCAGATACGCAGTATTTT.